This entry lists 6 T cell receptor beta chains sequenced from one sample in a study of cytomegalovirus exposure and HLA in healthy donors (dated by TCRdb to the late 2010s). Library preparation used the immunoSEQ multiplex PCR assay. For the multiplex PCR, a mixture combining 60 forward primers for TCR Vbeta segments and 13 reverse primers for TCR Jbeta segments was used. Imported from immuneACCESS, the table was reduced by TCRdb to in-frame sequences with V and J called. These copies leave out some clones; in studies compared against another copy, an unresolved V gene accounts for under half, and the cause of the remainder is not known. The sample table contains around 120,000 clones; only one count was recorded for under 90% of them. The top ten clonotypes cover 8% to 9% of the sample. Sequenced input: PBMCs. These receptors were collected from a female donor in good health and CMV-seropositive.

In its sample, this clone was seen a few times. CDR3 sequence: CASMRVTEAFF. DNA for the CDR3: TGTGCCAGCATGAGGGTGACTGAAGCTTTCTTT. V gene TRBV28 combines with J gene TRBJ1-1; no clear D gene. CDR1 MDHEN and CDR2 SYDVKM come from the germline V gene. The CDR3 loop spans 11 amino acids. V was cut by 7 bases and J by 5 bases, with 8 bases left in between.

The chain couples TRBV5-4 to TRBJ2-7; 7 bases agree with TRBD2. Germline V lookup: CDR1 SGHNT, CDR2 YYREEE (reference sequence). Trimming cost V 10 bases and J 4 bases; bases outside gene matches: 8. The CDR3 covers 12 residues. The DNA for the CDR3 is TGTGCCGGCTCCGGGGGGTCTTACGAGCAGTACTTC. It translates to CAGSGGSYEQYF.

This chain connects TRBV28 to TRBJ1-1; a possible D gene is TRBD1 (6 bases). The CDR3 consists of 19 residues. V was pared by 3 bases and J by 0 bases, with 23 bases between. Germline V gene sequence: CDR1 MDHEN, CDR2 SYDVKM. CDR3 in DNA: TGTGCCAGCAGTTTGGGGGAACAGGGAAGGGCATCAATGAACACTGAAGCTTTCTTT. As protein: CASSLGEQGRASMNTEAFF.

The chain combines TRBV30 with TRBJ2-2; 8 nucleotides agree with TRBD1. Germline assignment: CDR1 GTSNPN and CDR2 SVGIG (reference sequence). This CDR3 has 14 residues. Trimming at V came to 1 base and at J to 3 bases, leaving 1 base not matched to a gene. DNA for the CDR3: TGTGCCTGGAGTGCACAGGGGGACACCGGGGAGCTGTTTTTT. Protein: CAWSAQGDTGELFF.

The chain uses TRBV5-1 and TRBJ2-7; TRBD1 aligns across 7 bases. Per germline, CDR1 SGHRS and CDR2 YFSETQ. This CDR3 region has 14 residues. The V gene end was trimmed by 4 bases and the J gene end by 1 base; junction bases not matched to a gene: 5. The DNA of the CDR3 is TGCGCCAGCAGCCCCCGGGGACAGTCCTACGAGCAGTACTTC. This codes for CASSPRGQSYEQYF.

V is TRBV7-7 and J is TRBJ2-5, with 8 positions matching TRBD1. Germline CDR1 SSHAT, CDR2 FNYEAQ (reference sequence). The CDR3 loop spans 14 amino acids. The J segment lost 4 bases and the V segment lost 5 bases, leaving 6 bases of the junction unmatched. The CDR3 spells CASSAGQGGETQYF. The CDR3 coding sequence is TGTGCCAGCAGCGCCGGACAGGGAGGAGAGACCCAGTACTTC.